Presented here are 32 T cell receptor beta chains from one specimen sequenced in a study of T cells after yellow fever vaccination. MiXCR, applied by TCRdb to the 5' RACE reads, yields one record per CDR3 protein. This table has 400,000 to 450,000 distinct CDR3 sequences, 15% to 20% appearing once. The specimen comprised PBMCs, sampled before the yellow fever booster vaccination. The receptors shown here come from a man between 18 and 35 years old who received the YFV17D yellow fever vaccine.

The gene calls are TRBV6-2 or TRBV6-3 and TRBJ1-1; 8 bases align to TRBD1. This CDR3 region has 13 residues. Trimming removed 5 bases from V and 10 bases from J; junction bases left unmatched: 9. CDR1 and CDR2 from the germline V gene are MNHEY and SVGEGT. DNA of the CDR3: TGTGCCAGCAGTCAAGACAGGGGTTGGATAGCTTTCTTT. It yields the protein CASSQDRGWIAFF.

V usage is TRBV4-2 and J usage is TRBJ2-1, with 7 bases fitting TRBD1. Trimming cost V 0 bases and J 9 bases; bases outside gene matches: 8. Germline V gene data show CDR1 as LGHNA and CDR2 as YNFKEQ. There are 15 residues in the CDR3. As DNA, the CDR3 is TGTGCCAGCAGCCAAGAAGGGCAGGGGGTCGGTGAGCAGTTCTTC. Translated: CASSQEGQGVGEQFF.

A few counts support this clonotype. The V gene is TRBV20-1, the J gene TRBJ1-1, with D hard to call. Germline V lookup: CDR1 DFQATT, CDR2 SNEGSKA (reference sequence). This CDR3 is built from 12 residues. Trimming shortened V by 6 bases and J by 1 base, and 9 bases separated the two germline ends. The CDR3 here is CSATDKNTEAFF. The DNA for the CDR3 is TGCAGTGCCACAGACAAGAACACTGAAGCTTTCTTT.

This clonotype was found a few times. The chain is built from TRBV20-1 and TRBJ2-3; tentatively, D is TRBD2 (7 bases). Germline CDR1 DFQATT, CDR2 SNEGSKA (reference sequence). The CDR3 loop spans 15 amino acids. Trimming took off 6 bases at V and 4 bases at J, with 20 bases between the two ends. The DNA for the CDR3 is TGCAGTGCCCCCTCTCCGCGGGGGCCTGCAGATACGCAGTATTTT. Its protein product is CSAPSPRGPADTQYF.

This clonotype was picked up one time. The chain combines TRBV29-1 with TRBJ2-3, with D hard to call. Trimming shortened V by 3 bases and J by 4 bases, and 17 bases separated the two germline ends. Germline values: CDR1 SQVTM, CDR2 ANQGSEA. This CDR3 contains 15 residues. Here the CDR3 reads CSVEVRQDGPDTQYF. In DNA form, the CDR3 reads TGCAGCGTTGAGGTTCGACAAGATGGCCCAGATACGCAGTATTTT.

The chain employs TRBV6-1 and TRBJ2-1; TRBD2 might be the D (6 bases). This CDR3 region has 12 residues. V lost 4 bases, J lost 14 bases, and 15 bases lay in between. Germline V CDR1 and CDR2: MNHNS, SASEGT. The DNA for the CDR3 is TGTGCCAGCAGTGGGACTCCATCGGGGGAGTTCTTC. This translates into CASSGTPSGEFF.

This clonotype was recorded at least ten times. The J gene is TRBJ2-5, the V gene TRBV27; 13 nucleotides match TRBD2. Germline CDR1 reads MNHEY; CDR2 reads SMNVEV (reference sequence). Losses at the gene ends were 6 bases for V and 1 base for J; bases not matched to a gene: 5. The CDR3 totals 16 residues. The DNA of the CDR3 is TGTGCCAGCAGGCGACTAGCGGGGGGCAGCCAAGAGACCCAGTACTTC. Its translation is CASRRLAGGSQETQYF.

In its sample, this clonotype was seen once. CDR3 bases: TGTGCCAGCAGTGGGCAGGGGTACGAGCAGTACGTC. Protein: CASSGQGYEQYV. J is TRBJ2-7 and V is TRBV28, with a weak D call TRBD1 (6 bases). Germline V CDR1 and CDR2: MDHEN, SYDVKM. The CDR3 runs to 12 residues. Deletions cut 5 bases from V and 4 bases from J, with 9 bases between.

This clonotype was seen at least ten times. V gene TRBV7-2 combines with J gene TRBJ2-3; tentative D call: TRBD2 (5 bases). The V gene lost 2 bases and the J gene lost 14 bases, with 17 bases spanning the gap. This CDR3 is 13 amino acids long. The germline V gene encodes CDR1 SGHTA and CDR2 FQGNSA. The CDR3 DNA is TGTGCCAGCAGCTTACCGGCTAGCCGGGAATTGTATTTT. Translating gives CASSLPASRELYF.

The rearrangement links TRBV18 to TRBJ1-2, with 7 bases matching TRBD1. Germline CDR1 reads KGHSH; CDR2 reads LQKENI. The CDR3 loop spans 16 amino acids. Germline trimming cut 3 bases from V and 0 bases from J; bases unmatched to any gene: 7. The DNA for the CDR3 is TGTGCCAGCTCACCTTATACGGGACAGACTAACTATGGCTACACCTTC. It translates to CASSPYTGQTNYGYTF.

Only one count was recorded for this clonotype. The rearrangement links TRBV6-2 or TRBV6-3 to TRBJ2-1; D remains unclear. Per germline, CDR1 MNHEY and CDR2 SVGEGT. CDR3 size: 16 residues. The ends were cut back, 2 bases at V and 7 bases at J, with 18 bases in the middle. The CDR3 region is CASSYPPARPRNEQFF. CDR3 DNA: TGTGCCAGCAGTTACCCCCCGGCTAGGCCAAGGAATGAGCAGTTCTTC.

The V gene is TRBV6-2 or TRBV6-3, the J gene TRBJ2-2; D perhaps matches TRBD1 (5 bases). The CDR3 spans 15 residues. Per the germline V gene, CDR1 is MNHEY and CDR2 is SVGEGT. V was clipped by 5 bases and J by 3 bases, with 13 bases between them. The CDR3 DNA reads TGTGCCAGCAGTATAGGGGAAGGGGACACCGGGGAGCTGTTTTTT. Its translation is CASSIGEGDTGELFF.

V is TRBV3-1 and J is TRBJ2-5, with 7 bases that match TRBD1. CDR1 is LGHDT, CDR2 YNNKEL, per germline (reference sequence). CDR3 length: 14 amino acids. V was clipped by 6 bases and J by 0 bases; unmatched bases: 4. The CDR3 DNA reads as TGTGCCAGCAGTCGCAGGGGGAACCAAGAGACCCAGTACTTC. Translating gives CASSRRGNQETQYF.

This clonotype was counted a few times. The CDR3 DNA reads as TGCAGCGTTGAAGGTGTGGATACGCAGTATTTT. Amino acids: CSVEGVDTQYF. This rearrangement joins TRBV29-1 to TRBJ2-3, with unresolved D. V lost 1 base and J lost 6, with 5 bases in between. CDR1 and CDR2 from the germline V gene are SQVTM and ANQGSEA. This CDR3 comprises 11 residues.

V gene TRBV6-5 combines with J gene TRBJ2-2, with D uncertain. This CDR3 spans 14 amino acids. V lost 7 bases and J lost 3, with 12 bases in between. Germline V lookup: CDR1 MNHEY, CDR2 SVGAGI. CDR3 region: CASTPPGYTGELFF. CDR3 in DNA: TGTGCCAGCACCCCCCCGGGTTACACCGGGGAGCTGTTTTTT.

The gene calls are TRBV12-3 or TRBV12-4 and TRBJ1-1; TRBD1 might be the D (6 bases). Trimming took 9 bases from V and 8 from J, leaving 13 bases between them. This CDR3 is built from 11 residues. The CDR3 loop reads CASKGGREAFF. The CDR3 bases are TGTGCCAGTAAGGGGGGGAGGGAAGCTTTCTTT.

This clonotype was observed a few times. The chain joins TRBV2 to TRBJ2-5; 9 positions agree with TRBD2. V lost 8 bases and J lost 4; bases outside the gene matches: 11. Germline CDR1 and CDR2: SNHLY and FYNNEI. The CDR3 spans 15 residues. CDR3 protein: CASSEKRGAGETQYF. The DNA of the CDR3 is TGTGCCAGCTCAGAAAAGCGGGGGGCAGGAGAGACCCAGTACTTC. The whole variable domain, remainder taken from reference TRBV2 and TRBJ2-5, is EPEVTQTPSHQVTQMGQEVILRCVPISNHLYFYWYRQILGQKVEFLVSFYNNEISEKSEIFDDQFSVERPDGSNFTLKIRSTKLEDSAMYFCASSEKRGAGETQYFGPGTRLLVL.

The gene calls are TRBV13 and TRBJ2-7; a possible D gene is TRBD2 (5 bases). V lost 5 bases, J lost 4 bases, and 12 bases lay in between. Per germline, CDR1 PRHDT and CDR2 FYEKMQ (reference sequence). The CDR3 sequence is 13 residues long. The CDR3 DNA reads TGTGCCAGCAGCCCCGGGAACCCTTACGAGCAGTACTTC. Translating it yields CASSPGNPYEQYF.

CDR3 DNA sequence: TGTGCCAGCAGCTTAAGCCCGGGAGGGGAGACCCAGTACTTC. Its translation is CASSLSPGGETQYF. The rearrangement joins TRBV7-2 to TRBJ2-5; 8 nucleotides line up with TRBD2. CDR1 and CDR2 from the germline V gene are SGHTA and FQGNSA. With V trimmed by 2 bases and J by 5 bases, 4 bases remained unmatched. This CDR3 spans 14 amino acids.

This sequence joins TRBV11-2 and TRBJ2-3, with 13 bases identical to TRBD2. Germline CDR1 and CDR2: SGHAT and FQNNGV. The CDR3 contains 18 residues. V shed 5 bases and J 2 bases; nucleotides not matched to a gene: 10. As DNA, the CDR3 is TGTGCCAGCAGCACCCGACTAGCGGGGGGCGACCTCACAGATACGCAGTATTTT. It specifies CASSTRLAGGDLTDTQYF. Full variable domain (rest looked up from reference TRBV11-2 and TRBJ2-3): EAGVAQSPRYKIIEKRQSVAFWCNPISGHATLYWYQQILGQGPKLLIQFQNNGVVDDSQLPKDRFSAERLKGVDSTLKIQPAKLEDSAVYLCASSTRLAGGDLTDTQYFGPGTRLTVL.

This clonotype was seen just once. V usage is TRBV6-2 or TRBV6-3 and J usage is TRBJ1-1; weak D call: TRBD1 (5 bases). The CDR3 sequence is 15 residues long. V shed 0 bases and J shed 0 bases, with 8 bases lying between them. Germline assignment: CDR1 MNHEY and CDR2 SVGEGT. CDR3 nucleotide sequence: TGTGCCAGCAGTTACTCGGGACCCATGAACACTGAAGCTTTCTTT. This encodes CASSYSGPMNTEAFF.

V and J are TRBV20-1 and TRBJ1-1; D possibly corresponds to TRBD1 (5 bases). With 5 bases removed from V and 0 bases from J, the gap between germline ends came to 10 bases. Per the germline V gene, CDR1 is DFQATT and CDR2 is SNEGSKA (reference sequence). The CDR3 loop spans 13 amino acids. CDR3 DNA sequence: TGCAGTGCTCATGGGACCTTGAACACTGAAGCTTTCTTT. Its translation: CSAHGTLNTEAFF.

This clonotype occurred a few times. This rearrangement joins TRBV7-8 to TRBJ2-5; 10 bases agree with TRBD1. The CDR3 contains 14 residues. V lost 5 bases, J lost 4 bases, and 4 bases stayed unmatched. Germline V gene lookup returns CDR1 SGHVS and CDR2 FQNEAQ. For the CDR3, the DNA is TGTGCCAGCAGCAACCGGGACAGGGGAGAGACCCAGTACTTC. It specifies CASSNRDRGETQYF.

The rearrangement uses TRBV9 and TRBJ2-1; D ambiguous. Trimming stripped 0 bases from V and 5 bases from J, with 6 bases between. The germline V gene encodes CDR1 SGDLS and CDR2 YYNGEE. This CDR3 contains 13 residues. CDR3 coding DNA: TGTGCCAGCAGCGTAGCGTCCCACAATGAGCAGTTCTTC. Its protein is CASSVASHNEQFF.

This clonotype appeared a few times. The J gene is TRBJ2-5, the V gene TRBV24-1; weak D call: TRBD2 (6 bases). The CDR3 runs to 14 residues. In germline, CDR1 is KGHDR, CDR2 SFDVKD. V lost 7 bases and J lost 2, with 13 bases in between. The CDR3 coding sequence is TGTGCCACCAGGGGACGTGGGGGGCAAGAGACCCAGTACTTC. As protein: CATRGRGGQETQYF.

The V gene is TRBV7-2, the J gene TRBJ1-6; no firm D call. Trimming stripped 4 bases from V and 8 bases from J, with 12 bases between. Germline-derived CDR1 and CDR2 are SGHTA and FQGNSA. This CDR3 is 14 amino acids long. The CDR3 sequence: CASSSRTDYSPLHF. The CDR3, as DNA: TGTGCCAGCAGCTCGCGGACGGATTATTCACCCCTCCACTTT.

The J gene is TRBJ1-1, the V gene TRBV7-9, with D tentatively TRBD1 (6 bases). There are 16 residues in the CDR3. The V end was cut by 3 bases, the J end by 5 bases, with 19 bases between. Germline CDR1 reads SEHNR; CDR2 reads FQNEAQ (reference sequence). The chain's CDR3 is CASSFRVGGRRTEAFF. For the CDR3, the DNA is TGTGCCAGCAGCTTTCGGGTCGGGGGGCGAAGGACTGAAGCTTTCTTT.

The genes are TRBV18 and TRBJ2-5; TRBD2 might be the D (6 bases). Germline CDR1 is KGHSH and CDR2 is LQKENI. The CDR3 consists of 15 residues. V dropped 4 bases and J dropped 3 bases, with 15 bases sitting between them. The DNA for the CDR3 is TGTGCCAGCTCACTAAAGGGGCTAGCGAAAGAGACCCAGTACTTC. This codes for CASSLKGLAKETQYF. Complete variable domain (other parts from reference TRBV18 and TRBJ2-5): NAGVMQNPRHLVRRRGQEARLRCSPMKGHSHVYWYRQLPEEGLKFMVYLQKENIIDESGMPKERFSAEFPKEGPSILRIQQVVRGDSAAYFCASSLKGLAKETQYFGPGTRLLVL.

This clonotype was seen ten or more times. The J gene is TRBJ2-3, the V gene TRBV18; no reliable D call. In germline, CDR1 is KGHSH, CDR2 LQKENI. V was pared by 3 bases and J by 6 bases, with 4 bases between. This CDR3 is 11 amino acids long. CDR3 coding DNA: TGTGCCAGCTCACCGGTCGATACGCAGTATTTT. Its protein is CASSPVDTQYF. Filled out from reference TRBV18 and TRBJ2-3, the complete variable domain reads NAGVMQNPRHLVRRRGQEARLRCSPMKGHSHVYWYRQLPEEGLKFMVYLQKENIIDESGMPKERFSAEFPKEGPSILRIQQVVRGDSAAYFCASSPVDTQYFGPGTRLTVL.

The chain recombines TRBV24-1 with TRBJ2-3, with 7 bases fitting TRBD2. The CDR3 totals 14 residues. From germline, CDR1 is KGHDR and CDR2 SFDVKD. Unmatched junction bases numbered 8, after V lost 4 bases and J lost 8 bases. The CDR3 region is CATSERGSPGTQYF. CDR3 sequence (DNA): TGTGCCACCAGTGAGCGGGGGTCCCCCGGTACGCAGTATTTT.

This clonotype has a handful of counts. The chain combines TRBV7-3 with TRBJ2-2; TRBD2 aligns across 9 bases. Germline V gives CDR1 SGHTA, CDR2 FQGTGA. V lost 5 bases to trimming and J lost 4 bases; unmatched junction nucleotides: 5. The CDR3 loop spans 15 amino acids. The DNA for the CDR3 is TGTGCCAGCAGCCCCCTAGCGGGGCCCACCGGGGAGCTGTTTTTT. Translated: CASSPLAGPTGELFF. Based on the CDR3 plus reference TRBV7-3 and TRBJ2-2, the full variable domain is GAGVSQTPSNKVTEKGKYVELRCDPISGHTALYWYRQSLGQGPEFLIYFQGTGAADDSGLPNDRFFAVRPEGSVSTLKIQRTERGDSAVYLCASSPLAGPTGELFFGEGSRLTVL.

This chain uses TRBV7-9 with TRBJ2-6; 8 bases agree with TRBD1. V gave up 5 bases and J gave up 0 bases; unmatched junction bases: 9. The CDR3 spans 18 residues. Germline values: CDR1 SEHNR, CDR2 FQNEAQ (reference sequence). Here the CDR3 DNA reads TGTGCCAGCAGCCCGGACAGGGTTCCCCTCTCTGGGGCCAACGTCCTGACTTTC. Encoded protein: CASSPDRVPLSGANVLTF.